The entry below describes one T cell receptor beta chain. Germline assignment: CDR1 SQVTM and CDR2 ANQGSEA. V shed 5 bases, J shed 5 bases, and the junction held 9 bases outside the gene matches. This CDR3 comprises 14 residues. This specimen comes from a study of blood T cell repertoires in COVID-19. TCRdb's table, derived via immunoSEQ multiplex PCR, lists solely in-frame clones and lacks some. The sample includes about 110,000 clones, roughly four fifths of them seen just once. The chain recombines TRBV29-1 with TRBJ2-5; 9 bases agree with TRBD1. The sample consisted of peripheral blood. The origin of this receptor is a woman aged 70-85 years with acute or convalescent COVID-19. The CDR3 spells CSVQAGTGRETQYF. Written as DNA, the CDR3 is TGCAGCGTTCAAGCCGGGACAGGGAGGGAGACCCAGTACTTC.